This T cell receptor beta chain was identified in a study of cytomegalovirus exposure and HLA in healthy donors. Each donor was nominally healthy when sampled (though unrecorded immune exposures were likely). PCR employed 60 Vbeta and 13 Jbeta primers. Libraries were prepared by immunoSEQ multiplex PCR; TCRdb keeps only in-frame clonotypes and omits some of them. The sample lists under 130,000 clones; roughly 70% were seen once. The CDR3 is 14 residues long. Between the trimmed V and J ends, which lost 3 bases and 7 bases, there was a span of 14 bases. Germline-derived CDR1 and CDR2 are SGDLS and YYNGEE. This clone was counted a few times.

The origin of this receptor is a man aged 35 to 55 in good health and CMV-seropositive. The source material was PBMCs. J is TRBJ1-3 and V is TRBV9; D is unresolved. CDR3: CASSAETGRNTIYF. CDR3 bases: TGTGCCAGCAGCGCGGAGACGGGGAGGAACACCATATATTTT.